The 28 T cell receptor beta chains below all came from one sample that was sequenced in a study of T cells in Graves' hyperthyroidism and ophthalmopathy. Using RNA transcripts as the source, TCR beta CDR3 regions were amplified. First-round RT-PCR of the TCR CDR3 relied on the HTBI primer set. A single record per CDR3 protein comes from TCRdb applying MiXCR to the multiplex PCR reads. This table has fewer than 650,000 distinct CDR3 sequences, 46% appearing once. Sequencing used peripheral blood or thyroid tissue (not recorded which). The receptors here all came from an adult woman with Graves' disease, either hyperthyroidism or ophthalmopathy (not recorded which).

This clonotype has a count of ten or more. V is TRBV20-1 and J is TRBJ2-2; 8 bases align to TRBD2. This CDR3 region has 14 residues. Germline assignment: CDR1 DFQATT and CDR2 SNEGSKA (reference sequence). Germline trimming cut 5 bases from V and 0 bases from J; bases unmatched to any gene: 2. The chain's CDR3 is CSAASGSNTGELFF. In nucleotides, the CDR3 is TGCAGTGCTGCTAGCGGGTCGAACACCGGGGAGCTGTTTTTT.

This clonotype was recorded at least ten times. The V call is TRBV9, the J call TRBJ1-2; a possible D gene is TRBD1 (6 bases). Deletions cut 0 bases from V and 2 bases from J, with 8 bases between. CDR1 is SGDLS and CDR2 is YYNGEE in the germline V gene. This CDR3 contains 14 residues. CDR3 bases: TGTGCCAGCAGCGTAGTGGGACAAAACTATGGCTACACCTTC. It specifies CASSVVGQNYGYTF.

The chain is built from TRBV10-3 and TRBJ1-2, with 7 bases matching TRBD1. The V gene's germline CDR1 is ENHRY and CDR2 SYGVKD. The CDR3 consists of 13 residues. V lost 6 bases and J lost 8; bases outside the gene matches: 9. This CDR3 is CAISVDRVFGYTF. For the CDR3, the DNA is TGTGCCATCAGCGTTGACAGGGTCTTCGGCTACACCTTC.

This clonotype was counted a few times. The chain joins TRBV24-1 to TRBJ2-5; D assignment may be TRBD1 or TRBD2 (5 bases each). This CDR3 contains 13 residues. CDR1 KGHDR and CDR2 SFDVKD come from the germline V gene. V was cut by 6 bases and J by 3 bases, with 10 bases left in between. Written as DNA, the CDR3 is TGTGCCACCAGTATGAGAGGGGAAGAGACCCAGTACTTC. Protein sequence: CATSMRGEETQYF.

The V and J genes are TRBV9 and TRBJ2-2, with TRBD2 matching 8 bases. V trimming: 3 bases; J trimming: 1 base; junction bases outside the gene matches: 11. Per the germline V gene, CDR1 is SGDLS and CDR2 is YYNGEE. CDR3 size: 18 residues. Written as DNA, the CDR3 is TGTGCCAGCAGCGCAAGCGGGAGAATTACCCTGAACACCGGGGAGCTGTTTTTT. This encodes CASSASGRITLNTGELFF.

Of note for this clonotype: The junction departs from the called germline gene at one end, perhaps through a read error. V is TRBV6-5 and J is TRBJ2-6; 10 bases map to TRBD1. The CDR3 spans 18 residues. Per germline, CDR1 MNHEY and CDR2 SVGAGI. CDR3 sequence: CAISYWGTGASGANVLTF. The CDR3 DNA reads as TGTGCCATCAGTTACTGGGGGACAGGGGCTTCTGGGGCCAACGTCCTGACTTTC.

This clonotype appeared a single time. The rearrangement uses TRBV29-1 and TRBJ2-3; D is unclear. The CDR3 covers 14 residues. The germline gives CDR1 SQVTM, CDR2 ANQGSEA. Between the trimmed V and J ends, which lost 3 bases and 1 base, there was a span of 11 bases. CDR3 in DNA: TGCAGCGTTGAGAAGGATGTTGGCACAGATACGCAGTATTTT. Encoded protein: CSVEKDVGTDTQYF.

Of note for this clonotype: This sequence may be a read error, since a much larger clone differs from it by one base. The chain joins TRBV6-1 to TRBJ1-5; the D gene is possibly TRBD1 (5 bases). Germline V gene data show CDR1 as MNHNS and CDR2 as SASEGT. The CDR3 is 13 amino acids. V lost 11 bases to trimming and J lost 4 bases, with 15 bases between them. In DNA form, the CDR3 reads TGTGCCCGCCGTCCCTGGGGGAATCAGCCCCAGCATTTT. It is translated as CARRPWGNQPQHF.

This clonotype was observed a handful of times. The chain has TRBV7-9 and TRBJ1-2; no reliable D call. Germline CDR1 SEHNR, CDR2 FQNEAQ (reference sequence). The CDR3 has 10 amino acids. The germline V and J ends were trimmed by 6 bases and 8 bases, with 7 bases remaining between them. CDR3 protein: CASSIDGYTF. The DNA for the CDR3 is TGTGCCAGCAGTATCGACGGCTACACCTTC.

In this sample, this clonotype turned up many times. J is TRBJ1-2 and V is TRBV2; 10 bases fit TRBD1. Losses at the gene ends were 3 bases for V and 6 bases for J; bases not matched to a gene: 1. Germline CDR1 and CDR2: SNHLY and FYNNEI. This CDR3 region has 13 residues. The CDR3 loop reads CASSEGTGDGYTF. CDR3 bases: TGTGCCAGCAGTGAGGGGACAGGGGATGGCTACACCTTC.

The chain combines TRBV2 with TRBJ2-2; maybe TRBD1 (5 bases). This CDR3 spans 17 amino acids. Per the germline V gene, CDR1 is SNHLY and CDR2 is FYNNEI. V gave up 8 bases and J gave up 0 bases, with 19 bases separating them. The CDR3: CASSPQAYSSNTGELFF. In DNA form, the CDR3 reads TGTGCCAGCTCACCACAGGCTTACAGCTCGAACACCGGGGAGCTGTTTTTT.

Ten or more counts support this clonotype. V gene TRBV27 combines with J gene TRBJ1-1, with D possibly being TRBD1 (5 bases). This CDR3 has 13 residues. Germline V gene sequence: CDR1 MNHEY, CDR2 SMNVEV (reference sequence). V was clipped by 7 bases and J by 6 bases, with 15 bases between them. In DNA, the CDR3 is TGTGCCAGCAATCCGGGAGCGGGGGCTGAAGCTTTCTTT. This encodes CASNPGAGAEAFF.

This clonotype was detected a few times. In nucleotides, the CDR3 is TGCAGTGCTCGACACTCGAGGGATTCACCCCTCCACTTT. It yields the protein CSARHSRDSPLHF. This sequence joins TRBV20-1 and TRBJ1-6, with no clear D. The CDR3 runs 13 residues. V was clipped by 5 bases and J by 8 bases, with 13 bases between them. Germline CDR1 DFQATT, CDR2 SNEGSKA (reference sequence).

This clonotype was seen at least ten times. V and J are TRBV6-2 or TRBV6-3 and TRBJ2-5; 8 nucleotides agree with TRBD2. CDR3 size: 15 residues. Germline-derived CDR1 and CDR2 are MNHEY and SVGEGT. The trim removed 6 bases at V and 2 bases at J, leaving 8 bases unmatched. The chain's CDR3 is CASSGAGAGQETQYF. Here the CDR3 DNA reads TGTGCCAGCAGCGGAGCGGGAGCGGGACAAGAGACCCAGTACTTC.

This clonotype came up a few times. The rearrangement links TRBV5-1 to TRBJ1-5; D remains ambiguous. V lost 0 bases and J lost 3, with 10 bases in between. This CDR3 contains 15 residues. Germline V gene sequence: CDR1 SGHRS, CDR2 YFSETQ. The CDR3 loop is CASSLDGLTNQPQHF. The DNA for the CDR3 is TGCGCCAGCAGCTTGGATGGTCTGACCAATCAGCCCCAGCATTTT.

This chain links TRBV2 with TRBJ2-5; 7 bases line up with TRBD1. CDR1 and CDR2 (germline): SNHLY, FYNNEI. The CDR3 is 13 amino acids. The V segment lost 6 bases and the J segment 9 bases; nucleotides outside the gene matches: 10. The CDR3 reads CASRQQGNQPQYF. The DNA for the CDR3 is TGTGCCAGCAGGCAACAGGGGAATCAGCCCCAGTACTTC.

This chain connects TRBV7-6 to TRBJ2-6, with D perhaps matching TRBD1 (6 bases). The V gene's germline CDR1 is SGHVS and CDR2 FNYEAQ. V was pared by 2 bases and J by 0 bases, with 14 bases between. The CDR3 runs to 18 residues. CDR3 sequence: CASSLMTGPSSGANVLTF. The CDR3 DNA reads as TGTGCCAGCAGCTTAATGACAGGACCCAGCTCTGGGGCCAACGTCCTGACTTTC.

The CDR3 loop reads CSVTASRSYTF. As DNA, the CDR3 is TGCAGCGTTACGGCCTCTAGGAGCTACACCTTC. The V gene is TRBV29-1, the J gene TRBJ1-2; the D is unclear. This CDR3 is 11 amino acids long. Germline assignment: CDR1 SQVTM and CDR2 ANQGSEA. The ends were cut back, 5 bases at V and 9 bases at J, with 13 bases in the middle.

This chain connects TRBV2 to TRBJ1-6; D not certain. The CDR3 is 15 residues long. The ends were cut back, 6 bases at V and 5 bases at J, with 14 bases in the middle. Germline V gene sequence: CDR1 SNHLY, CDR2 FYNNEI. The CDR3 coding sequence is TGTGCCAGCAGCCAATTTCTGACGAATAATTCACCCCTCCACTTT. This gives the protein CASSQFLTNNSPLHF. The full variable domain, its missing parts supplied by reference TRBV2 and TRBJ1-6, is EPEVTQTPSHQVTQMGQEVILRCVPISNHLYFYWYRQILGQKVEFLVSFYNNEISEKSEIFDDQFSVERPDGSNFTLKIRSTKLEDSAMYFCASSQFLTNNSPLHFGNGTRLTVT.

This clonotype was seen more than once but under ten times. The gene calls are TRBV29-1 and TRBJ1-2, with D possibly matching TRBD1 (6 bases). The CDR3 has 13 residues. Trimming removed 4 bases from V and 8 bases from J, with 17 bases in between. The germline gives CDR1 SQVTM, CDR2 ANQGSEA. The CDR3 is CSVADGAGEGYTF. The CDR3 nucleotides are TGCAGCGTTGCTGATGGTGCAGGGGAGGGCTACACCTTC.

This clonotype was observed a handful of times. The rearrangement joins TRBV30 to TRBJ1-2, with 8 bases identical to TRBD1. V lost 2 bases to trimming and J lost 5 bases; unmatched junction nucleotides: 4. The CDR3 contains 13 residues. Germline-derived CDR1 and CDR2 are GTSNPN and SVGIG (reference sequence). The CDR3 nucleotides read TGTGCCTGGAGTTTTGGACAGGGATATGGCTACACCTTC. Translated: CAWSFGQGYGYTF.

On this clonotype: This may be a read error: a much more frequent sequence differs by one nucleotide. The genes are TRBV7-9 and TRBJ2-1; TRBD2 might be the D (6 bases). This CDR3 is 14 amino acids long. V lost 5 bases and J lost 10, with 18 bases in between. Germline lookup yields CDR1 SEHNR and CDR2 FQNEAQ (reference sequence). CDR3 bases: TGTGCCAGCAGCCAAGATCTTCTAGCGTTCGAGCAGTTCTTC. This gives the protein CASSQDLLAFEQFF.

V usage is TRBV2 and J usage is TRBJ2-6; D is unclear. This CDR3 spans 13 amino acids. Trimming pared 8 bases from V and 4 bases from J, leaving 9 bases between. Germline CDR1 and CDR2: SNHLY and FYNNEI. The CDR3 bases are TGTGCCAGCGACAAGGGAGGGGCCAACGTCCTGACTTTC. The encoded protein is CASDKGGANVLTF.

This clonotype was observed a few times. The chain combines TRBV3-1 with TRBJ1-2; D is undetermined. Trimming left V 3 bases short and J 2 bases short, with 16 bases between. Germline loops: CDR1 LGHDT, CDR2 YNNKEL (reference sequence). This CDR3 comprises 16 residues. CDR3 nucleotides: TGTGCCAGCAGCCACCGGGGAGGGTTTGCCAACTATGGCTACACCTTC. It yields the protein CASSHRGGFANYGYTF.

The chain recombines TRBV20-1 with TRBJ2-6, with D perhaps TRBD1 (6 bases). V dropped 6 bases and J dropped 4 bases, with 19 bases sitting between them. Germline CDR1 is DFQATT and CDR2 is SNEGSKA (reference sequence). CDR3 length: 16 residues. The DNA for the CDR3 is TGCAGTGCCCGGGACATGAACACTCTGGGGGCCAACGTCCTGACTTTC. Its protein is CSARDMNTLGANVLTF.

J is TRBJ1-6 and V is TRBV2; D is unclear. This CDR3 region has 12 residues. Trimming stripped 3 bases from V and 7 bases from J, with 4 bases between. Per the germline V gene, CDR1 is SNHLY and CDR2 is FYNNEI. For the CDR3, the DNA is TGTGCCAGCAGTGACATGAATTCACCCCTCCACTTT. Translated: CASSDMNSPLHF.

V is TRBV5-5 and J is TRBJ1-3; D ambiguous. Deletions cut 2 bases from V and 4 bases from J, with 25 bases between. The V gene's germline CDR1 is SGHKS and CDR2 YYEKEE (reference sequence). This CDR3 has 19 residues. In DNA form, the CDR3 reads TGTGCCAGCAGCTTCGGTTCCCCCCTTCGCCCCGAGTTGGGAAACACCATATATTTT. Amino acids: CASSFGSPLRPELGNTIYF.

This clonotype was counted many times. The chain links TRBV7-2 to TRBJ2-2, with 7 positions matching TRBD1. Looked up from germline, CDR1 is SGHTA and CDR2 is FQGNSA. The CDR3 consists of 15 residues. J lost 4 bases, V lost 5 bases, and 7 bases had no gene match. In DNA, the CDR3 is TGTGCCAGCAGCCGGGGACAGTGGGGCACCGGGGAGCTGTTTTTT. It codes for CASSRGQWGTGELFF.